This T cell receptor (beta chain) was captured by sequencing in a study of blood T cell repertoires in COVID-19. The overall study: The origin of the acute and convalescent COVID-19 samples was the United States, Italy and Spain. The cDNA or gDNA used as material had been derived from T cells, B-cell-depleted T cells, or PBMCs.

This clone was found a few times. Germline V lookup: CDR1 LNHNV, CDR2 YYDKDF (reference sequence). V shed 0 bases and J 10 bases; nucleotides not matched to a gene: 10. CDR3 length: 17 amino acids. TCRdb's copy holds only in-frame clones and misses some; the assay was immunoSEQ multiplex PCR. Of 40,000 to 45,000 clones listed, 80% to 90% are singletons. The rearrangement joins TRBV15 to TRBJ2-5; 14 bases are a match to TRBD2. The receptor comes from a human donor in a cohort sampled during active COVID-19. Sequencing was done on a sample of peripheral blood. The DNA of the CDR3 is TGTGCCACCAGCAGAGAGGGCCTGGGACTAGCGGGAGAAATCCAGTACTTC. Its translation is CATSREGLGLAGEIQYF. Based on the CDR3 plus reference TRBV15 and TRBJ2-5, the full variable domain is DAMVIQNPRYQVTQFGKPVTLSCSQTLNHNVMYWYQQKSSQAPKLLFHYYDKDFNNEADTPDNFQSRRPNTSFCFLDIRSPGLGDTAMYLCATSREGLGLAGEIQYFGPGTRLLVL.